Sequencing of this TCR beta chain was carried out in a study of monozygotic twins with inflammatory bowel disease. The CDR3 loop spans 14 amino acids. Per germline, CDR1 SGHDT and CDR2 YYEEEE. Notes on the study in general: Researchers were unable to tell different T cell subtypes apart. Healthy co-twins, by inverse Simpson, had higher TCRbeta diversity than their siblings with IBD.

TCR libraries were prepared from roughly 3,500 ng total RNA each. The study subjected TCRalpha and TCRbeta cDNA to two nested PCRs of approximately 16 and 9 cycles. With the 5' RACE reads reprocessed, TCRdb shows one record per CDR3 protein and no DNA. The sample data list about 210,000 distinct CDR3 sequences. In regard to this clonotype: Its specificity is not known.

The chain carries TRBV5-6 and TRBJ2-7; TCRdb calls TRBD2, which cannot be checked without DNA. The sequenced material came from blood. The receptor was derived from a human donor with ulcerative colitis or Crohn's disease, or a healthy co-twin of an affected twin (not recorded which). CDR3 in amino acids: CASSFGDLKYEQYF.